The clone carrying this TCR beta chain was observed many times. Its antigen is not identified. RNA transcripts served as the template for amplifying TCR beta CDR3 regions. First-round RT-PCR with HTBI primers amplified the TCR CDR3 region. TCRdb reanalysed the multiplex PCR reads using MiXCR and keeps one entry per CDR3 protein. This table holds about 260,000 distinct CDR3 sequences, roughly 15% found once. Diagnoses rested on clinical symptoms, serum thyroxine and TRAb, thyroid ultrasound and orbital computed tomography. The source of the PBMCs was around 9 ml of fresh peripheral blood. This specimen belongs to a study of T cells in Graves' hyperthyroidism and ophthalmopathy. General observations from the study: Blood also held most thyroid clonotypes expanded beyond 0.001.

The length of the CDR3 is 13 residues. The germline V and J ends were trimmed by 0 bases and 5 bases, with 11 bases remaining between them. Germline V gene sequence: CDR1 GTSNPN, CDR2 SVGIG (reference sequence). Material for sequencing was blood. The TCR sequence derives from a woman aged 18-29 years with Graves' ophthalmopathy. The chain links TRBV30 to TRBJ2-7; D perhaps matches TRBD1 (6 bases). The CDR3 spells CAWSVRAGDEQYF. The CDR3 DNA reads as TGTGCCTGGAGTGTACGGGCAGGGGACGAGCAGTACTTC.